This passage covers 6 T cell receptor beta chains from one sample sequenced in a study of shared clonotypes between healthy human individuals. Clones were read by immunoSEQ multiplex PCR, and TCRdb kept only the in-frame ones, dropping some. Here the sample spans about half a million clones, 81% being singletons. Material: PBMCs. The receptors were gathered from a woman aged 35 to 49 in good health. Some clones in this sample may be carry-over from other donors' samples.

The chain carries TRBV27 and TRBJ1-5; D unclear. The V and J ends lost 3 bases and 5 bases respectively, with 8 bases between them. This CDR3 has 13 residues. Germline V gene lookup returns CDR1 MNHEY and CDR2 SMNVEV (reference sequence). This CDR3 reads CASSFQEDQPQHF. CDR3 bases: TGTGCCAGCAGTTTCCAGGAAGATCAGCCCCAGCATTTT.

Comments on this clone: The sample contains more than one DNA sequence encoding this CDR3. This chain links TRBV4-2 with TRBJ1-5, with D uncertain. Germline values: CDR1 LGHNA, CDR2 YNFKEQ. V dropped 3 bases and J dropped 10 bases, with 19 bases sitting between them. The CDR3 totals 15 residues. The CDR3 sequence is CASSHNGEGVQPQHF. Here the CDR3 DNA reads TGTGCCAGCAGCCATAACGGGGAGGGTGTACAACCCCAGCATTTT.

The chain couples TRBV5-1 to TRBJ2-3; D is ambiguous. V lost 3 bases, J lost 2 bases, and 10 bases lay in between. There are 14 residues in the CDR3. The germline CDR1 and CDR2 sequences are SGHRS and YFSETQ. The CDR3 DNA follows: TGCGCCAGCAGCTGGGATTCGAACACAGATACGCAGTATTTT. Encoded protein: CASSWDSNTDTQYF.

This chain links TRBV28 with TRBJ1-5; the D gene is possibly TRBD1 (6 bases). Trimming cost V 6 bases and J 0 bases, with 6 bases left between them. Per the germline V gene, CDR1 is MDHEN and CDR2 is SYDVKM. The CDR3 runs to 13 residues. The CDR3 nucleotides are TGTGCCAGCAGACAGGGTAGCAATCAGCCCCAGCATTTT. Its protein product is CASRQGSNQPQHF.

This clone was observed a single time. The same CDR3 arises from other DNA sequences in this sample as well. This chain uses TRBV19 with TRBJ1-5; no clear D gene. V lost 0 bases and J 4 bases, leaving 4 bases between the germline ends. The CDR3 consists of 13 residues. CDR1 and CDR2 from the germline V gene are LNHDA and SQIVND (reference sequence). The CDR3 DNA follows: TGTGCCAGTAGTATAGATCCGAATCAGCCCCAGCATTTT. Protein: CASSIDPNQPQHF.

A note on this clone: Within the sample, other DNA sequences also encode this same CDR3. The J gene is TRBJ2-7, the V gene TRBV5-1; D gene uncertain. Germline CDR1 SGHRS, CDR2 YFSETQ. The CDR3 runs 14 residues. V was shortened by 0 bases and J by 2 bases, with 9 bases between the two germline ends. The DNA for the CDR3 is TGCGCCAGCAGCTTGGATGGCGCAACCTACGAGCAGTACTTC. Translating gives CASSLDGATYEQYF.